The next 14 T cell receptor beta chains were all read from a single sample in a study of T cell responses to AZD1222 COVID-19 vaccine. Sequenced by immunoSEQ multiplex PCR; TCRdb stores in-frame clones only, minus some. This sample carries about 120,000 clones, about 90% of them seen once, and the ten largest clones take around 1.7%. The specimen was peripheral blood, collected on day 0 of AZD1222 vaccination. All receptors come from an adult in good health.

V is TRBV7-2 and J is TRBJ1-1; perhaps TRBD1 as D (5 bases). Trimming took off 5 bases at V and 1 base at J, with 11 bases between the two ends. Germline loops: CDR1 SGHTA, CDR2 FQGNSA. This CDR3 region has 14 residues. The CDR3 region is CASSAMTANTEAFF. The CDR3 DNA reads as TGTGCCAGCAGCGCCATGACAGCGAACACTGAAGCTTTCTTT.

The chain carries TRBV5-6 and TRBJ1-2; D is uncertain. CDR3 length: 11 amino acids. The germline V gene encodes CDR1 SGHDT and CDR2 YYEEEE. V was pared by 0 bases and J by 8 bases, with 5 bases between. In nucleotides, the CDR3 is TGTGCCAGCAGCTTGGTGAGCGGCTACACCTTC. This encodes CASSLVSGYTF.

This clone is a singleton in its sample. The chain links TRBV11-1 to TRBJ1-1; the D is unclear. V was clipped by 3 bases and J by 1 base, with 3 bases between them. CDR1 is SGHAT and CDR2 is FQDESV in the germline V gene (reference sequence). CDR3 length: 12 amino acids. The CDR3 coding sequence is TGTGCCAGCAGCTTCGGGAACACTGAAGCTTTCTTT. It specifies CASSFGNTEAFF.

The chain is built from TRBV5-1 and TRBJ2-1; D remains unclear. V was pared by 2 bases and J by 5 bases, with 5 bases between. In germline, CDR1 is SGHRS, CDR2 YFSETQ. The CDR3 has 12 amino acids. The CDR3 is CASSFANNEQFF. The DNA for the CDR3 is TGCGCCAGCAGCTTTGCGAACAATGAGCAGTTCTTC. Drawing the rest from reference TRBV5-1 and TRBJ2-1, the complete variable domain is KAGVTQTPRYLIKTRGQQVTLSCSPISGHRSVSWYQQTPGQGLQFLFEYFSETQRNKGNFPGRFSGRQFSNSRSEMNVSTLELGDSALYLCASSFANNEQFFGPGTRLTVL.

The chain is built from TRBV24-1 and TRBJ2-3; 11 bases match TRBD1. CDR1 and CDR2 (germline): KGHDR, SFDVKD. V lost 3 bases and J lost 4; bases outside the gene matches: 11. CDR3 length equals 18 residues. For the CDR3, the DNA is TGTGCCACCAGTGATCCGCGGACAGGGGGCGATTTATCAGATACGCAGTATTTT. Its protein product is CATSDPRTGGDLSDTQYF.

The gene calls are TRBV30 and TRBJ2-2; 11 bases are a match to TRBD2. Germline V gene data show CDR1 as GTSNPN and CDR2 as SVGIG (reference sequence). The CDR3 has 14 amino acids. V lost 4 bases and J lost 4; bases outside the gene matches: 2. The chain's CDR3 is CAWTSGGITGELFF. As DNA, the CDR3 is TGTGCCTGGACTAGCGGGGGGATCACCGGGGAGCTGTTTTTT.

This sequence joins TRBV7-9 and TRBJ2-5; D may be TRBD2 (6 bases). Trimming left V 3 bases short and J 4 bases short, with 12 bases between. CDR1 and CDR2 from the germline V gene are SEHNR and FQNEAQ (reference sequence). The CDR3 loop spans 14 amino acids. CDR3: CASSFGGDLETQYF. DNA for the CDR3: TGTGCCAGCAGCTTTGGAGGGGACCTAGAGACCCAGTACTTC.

This clone was seen a single time. The chain employs TRBV30 and TRBJ1-2; 8 nucleotides match TRBD1. The CDR3 has 12 residues. Germline-derived CDR1 and CDR2 are GTSNPN and SVGIG (reference sequence). The trim removed 2 bases at V and 8 bases at J, leaving 4 bases unmatched. CDR3 sequence: CAWSRTGSGYTF. The CDR3 bases are TGTGCCTGGAGTAGGACAGGGAGCGGCTACACCTTC. Full variable domain (rest looked up from reference TRBV30 and TRBJ1-2): SQTIHQWPATLVQPVGSPLSLECTVEGTSNPNLYWYRQAAGRGLQLLFYSVGIGQISSEVPQNLSASRPQDRQFILSSKKLLLSDSGFYLCAWSRTGSGYTFGSGTRLTVV.

J is TRBJ2-7 and V is TRBV5-1, with 8 bases identical to TRBD1. The CDR3 sequence is 14 residues long. Germline values: CDR1 SGHRS, CDR2 YFSETQ. Trimming removed 0 bases from V and 3 bases from J; junction bases left unmatched: 2. The chain's CDR3 is CASSLGQGNYEQYF. The CDR3 nucleotides are TGCGCCAGCAGCTTGGGACAGGGGAACTACGAGCAGTACTTC. Full variable domain (missing parts from reference TRBV5-1 and TRBJ2-7): KAGVTQTPRYLIKTRGQQVTLSCSPISGHRSVSWYQQTPGQGLQFLFEYFSETQRNKGNFPGRFSGRQFSNSRSEMNVSTLELGDSALYLCASSLGQGNYEQYFGPGTRLTVT.

This sequence joins TRBV7-9 and TRBJ1-2, with 8 bases lining up with TRBD1. V gave up 2 bases and J gave up 8 bases; unmatched junction bases: 10. This CDR3 is built from 15 residues. Germline V gene sequence: CDR1 SEHNR, CDR2 FQNEAQ (reference sequence). The CDR3 here is CASSLSGGQGGGYTF. CDR3 in DNA: TGTGCCAGCAGCTTATCGGGCGGACAGGGAGGAGGCTACACCTTC.

The J gene is TRBJ2-1, the V gene TRBV21-1. TRBV21-1 is a documented pseudogene. The CDR3 consists of 12 residues. CDR3 sequence reads: CARFQRRYEQFF. The DNA for the CDR3 is TGTGCCAGATTCCAACGGCGATATGAGCAGTTCTTC.

This sequence joins TRBV27 and TRBJ1-1; 7 bases are a match to TRBD1. This CDR3 comprises 16 residues. With 3 bases clipped from V and 4 bases from J, the junction kept 11 bases outside the gene matches. The V gene's germline CDR1 is MNHEY and CDR2 SMNVEV (reference sequence). CDR3 sequence: CASSLSSGTVSTEAFF. The CDR3 DNA reads as TGTGCCAGCAGTTTGTCTTCCGGGACAGTGAGCACTGAAGCTTTCTTT.

The chain is built from TRBV5-4 and TRBJ1-1; no clear D. The CDR3 extends over 12 amino acids. Germline V CDR1 and CDR2: SGHNT, YYREEE (reference sequence). V lost 4 bases and J lost 5, with 9 bases in between. The CDR3 sequence is CASSITGTEAFF. The CDR3 DNA reads as TGTGCCAGCAGCATAACTGGTACTGAAGCTTTCTTT.

The V gene is TRBV21-1, the J gene TRBJ2-7; whether TRBD1, the table's D call, matches the DNA was not checked. TRBV21-1 is flagged as a pseudogene. The CDR3 runs to 15 residues. CDR3 nucleotide sequence: TGTGCCAGCAGCGCTGGGACAGGGGCTACCTACGAGCAGTACGTC. Translated, it gives CASSAGTGATYEQYV.